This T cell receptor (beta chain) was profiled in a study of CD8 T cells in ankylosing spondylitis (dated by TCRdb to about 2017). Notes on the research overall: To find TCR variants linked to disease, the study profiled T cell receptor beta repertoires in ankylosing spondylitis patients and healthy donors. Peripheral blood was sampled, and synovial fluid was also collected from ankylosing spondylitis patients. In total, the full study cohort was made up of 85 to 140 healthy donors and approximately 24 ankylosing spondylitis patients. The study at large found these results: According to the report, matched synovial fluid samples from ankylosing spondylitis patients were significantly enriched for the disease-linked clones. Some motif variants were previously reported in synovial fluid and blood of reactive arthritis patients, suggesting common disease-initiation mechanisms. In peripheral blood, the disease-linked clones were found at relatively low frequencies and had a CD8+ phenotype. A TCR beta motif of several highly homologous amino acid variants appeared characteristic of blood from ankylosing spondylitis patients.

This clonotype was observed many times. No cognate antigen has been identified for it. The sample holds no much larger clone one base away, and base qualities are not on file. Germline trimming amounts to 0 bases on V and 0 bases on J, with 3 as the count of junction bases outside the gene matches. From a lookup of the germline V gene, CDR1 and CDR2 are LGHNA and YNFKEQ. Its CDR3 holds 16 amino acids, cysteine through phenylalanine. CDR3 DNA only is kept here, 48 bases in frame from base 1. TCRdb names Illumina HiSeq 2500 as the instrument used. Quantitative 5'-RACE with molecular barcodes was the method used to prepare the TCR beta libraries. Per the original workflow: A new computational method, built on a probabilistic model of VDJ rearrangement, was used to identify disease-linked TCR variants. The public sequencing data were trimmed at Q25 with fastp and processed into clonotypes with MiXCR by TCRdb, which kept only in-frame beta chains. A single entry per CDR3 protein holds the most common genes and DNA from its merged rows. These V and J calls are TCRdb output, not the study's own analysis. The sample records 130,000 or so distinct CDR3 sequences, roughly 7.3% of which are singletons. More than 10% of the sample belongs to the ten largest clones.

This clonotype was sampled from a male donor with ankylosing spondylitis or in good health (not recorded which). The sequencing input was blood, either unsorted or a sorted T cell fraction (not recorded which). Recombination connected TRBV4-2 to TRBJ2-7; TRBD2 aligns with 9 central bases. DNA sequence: TGTGCCAGCAGCCAAGAGTCTAGCGGGGCCTCCTACGAGCAGTACTTC. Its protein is CASSQESSGASYEQYF.